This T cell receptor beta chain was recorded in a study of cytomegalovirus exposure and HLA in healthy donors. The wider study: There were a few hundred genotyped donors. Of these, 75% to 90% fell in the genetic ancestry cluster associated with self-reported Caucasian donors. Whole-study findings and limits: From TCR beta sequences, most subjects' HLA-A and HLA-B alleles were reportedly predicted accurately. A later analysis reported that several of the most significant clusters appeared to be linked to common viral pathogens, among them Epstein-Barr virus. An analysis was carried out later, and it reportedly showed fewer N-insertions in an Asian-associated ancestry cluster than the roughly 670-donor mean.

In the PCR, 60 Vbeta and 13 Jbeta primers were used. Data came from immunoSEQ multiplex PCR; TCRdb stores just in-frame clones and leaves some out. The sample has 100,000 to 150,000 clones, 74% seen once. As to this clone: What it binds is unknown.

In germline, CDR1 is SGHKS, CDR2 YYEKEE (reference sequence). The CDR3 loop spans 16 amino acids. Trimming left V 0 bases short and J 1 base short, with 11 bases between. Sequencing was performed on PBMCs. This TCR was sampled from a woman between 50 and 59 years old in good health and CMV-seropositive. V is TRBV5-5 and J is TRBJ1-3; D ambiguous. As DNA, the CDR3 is TGTGCCAGCAGCTTGGTAGGAGGCTTGTCTGGAAACACCATATATTTT. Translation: CASSLVGGLSGNTIYF. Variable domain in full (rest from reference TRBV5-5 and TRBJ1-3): DAGVTQSPTHLIKTRGQQVTLRCSPISGHKSVSWYQQVLGQGPQFIFQYYEKEERGRGNFPDRFSARQFPNYSSELNVNALLLGDSALYLCASSLVGGLSGNTIYFGEGSWLTVV.